The clone carrying this T cell receptor (beta chain) has ten or more counts. Researchers made TCR beta libraries by using iRepertoire HTBI primers and running Arm-PCR on CDR3 regions. TCRdb reprocessed the multiplex PCR reads via MiXCR and lists one record per CDR3 protein. Here the sample spans approximately 480,000 distinct CDR3 sequences, 15% to 20% being singletons. There are 17 residues in the CDR3. CDR1 and CDR2 from the germline V gene are GTSNPN and SVGIG (reference sequence). Unmatched junction bases numbered 10, after V lost 0 bases and J lost 5 bases. As to time point: newly diagnosed GD, antithyroid drugs for less than 3 months. From PBMCs, RNA was extracted and then used to make the TCR library. The source of the sample is a study of regulatory T cells in long-lasting Graves disease. This sample was also put to use in a study of T cells in Graves' hyperthyroidism and ophthalmopathy. That paper adds: Hyperthyroidism of Graves' type that showed no ophthalmopathy progression within 18 months was stable. The study used the HTBI primer set for a first-round RT-PCR of the TCR CDR3. The blood repertoire included most of the expanded thyroid clonotypes above 0.001.

The clonotype originates from a man in his forties with Graves disease. Material: peripheral blood mononuclear cells (PBMCs), obtained at new diagnosis, from a patient treated with antithyroid drugs. This chain connects TRBV30 to TRBJ2-3; 11 nucleotides align to TRBD2. CDR3 in amino acids: CAWSVRFSGRAVDTQYF. CDR3 sequence (DNA): TGTGCCTGGAGTGTACGTTTTAGCGGGAGGGCCGTAGATACGCAGTATTTT.